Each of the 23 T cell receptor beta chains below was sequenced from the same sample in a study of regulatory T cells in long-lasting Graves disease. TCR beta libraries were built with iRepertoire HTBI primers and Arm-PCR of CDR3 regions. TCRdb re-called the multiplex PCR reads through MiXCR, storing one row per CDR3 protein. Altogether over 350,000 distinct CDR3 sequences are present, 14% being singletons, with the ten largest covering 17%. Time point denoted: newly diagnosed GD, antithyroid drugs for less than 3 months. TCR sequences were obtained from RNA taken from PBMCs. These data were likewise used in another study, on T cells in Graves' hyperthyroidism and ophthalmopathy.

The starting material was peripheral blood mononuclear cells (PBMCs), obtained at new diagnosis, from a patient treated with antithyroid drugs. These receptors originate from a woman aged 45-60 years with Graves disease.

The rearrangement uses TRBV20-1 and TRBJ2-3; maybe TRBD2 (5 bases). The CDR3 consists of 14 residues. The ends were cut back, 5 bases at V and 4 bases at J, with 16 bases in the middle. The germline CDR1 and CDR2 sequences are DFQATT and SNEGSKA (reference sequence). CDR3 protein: CSAPWAGGADTQYF. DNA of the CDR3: TGCAGTGCTCCCTGGGCAGGAGGTGCAGATACGCAGTATTTT.

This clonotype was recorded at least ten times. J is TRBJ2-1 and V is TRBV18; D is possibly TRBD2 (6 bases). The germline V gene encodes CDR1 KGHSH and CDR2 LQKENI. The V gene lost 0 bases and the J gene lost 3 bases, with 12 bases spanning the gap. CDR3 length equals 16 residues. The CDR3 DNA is TGTGCCAGCTCACCACCGGGAGGAGGGGACTACAATGAGCAGTTCTTC. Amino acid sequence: CASSPPGGGDYNEQFF.

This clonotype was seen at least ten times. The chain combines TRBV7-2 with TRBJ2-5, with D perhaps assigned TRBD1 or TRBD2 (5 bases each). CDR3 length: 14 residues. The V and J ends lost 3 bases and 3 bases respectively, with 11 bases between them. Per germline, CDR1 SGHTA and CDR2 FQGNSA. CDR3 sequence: CASSLVGTKETQYF. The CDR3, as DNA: TGTGCCAGCAGCTTGGTCGGGACGAAAGAGACCCAGTACTTC. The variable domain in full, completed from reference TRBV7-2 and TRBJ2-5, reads GAGVSQSPSNKVTEKGKDVELRCDPISGHTALYWYRQSLGQGLEFLIYFQGNSAPDKSGLPSDRFSAERTGGSVSTLTIQRTQQEDSAVYLCASSLVGTKETQYFGPGTRLLVL.

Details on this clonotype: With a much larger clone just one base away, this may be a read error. The chain's CDR3 is CASSSVQGNQPQHF. CDR3 sequence (DNA): TGTGCCAGCAGCTCGGTACAGGGGAATCAGCCCCAGCATTTT. The V gene is TRBV5-6, the J gene TRBJ1-5; 7 bases are a match to TRBD1. This CDR3 comprises 14 residues. CDR1 is SGHDT and CDR2 is YYEEEE in the germline V gene. The V and J ends lost 3 bases and 4 bases, in that order; junction bases with no gene match: 4. The full variable domain, completed using reference TRBV5-6 and TRBJ1-5, is DAGVTQSPTHLIKTRGQQVTLRCSPKSGHDTVSWYQQALGQGPQFIFQYYEEEERQRGNFPDRFSGHQFPNYSSELNVNALLLGDSALYLCASSSVQGNQPQHFGDGTRLSIL.

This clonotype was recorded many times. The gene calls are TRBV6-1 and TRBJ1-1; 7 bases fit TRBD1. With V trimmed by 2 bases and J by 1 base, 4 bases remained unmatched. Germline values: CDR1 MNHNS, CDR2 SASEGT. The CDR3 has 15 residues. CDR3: CASSERRTGNTEAFF. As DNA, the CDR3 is TGTGCCAGCAGTGAAAGGCGGACAGGGAACACTGAAGCTTTCTTT.

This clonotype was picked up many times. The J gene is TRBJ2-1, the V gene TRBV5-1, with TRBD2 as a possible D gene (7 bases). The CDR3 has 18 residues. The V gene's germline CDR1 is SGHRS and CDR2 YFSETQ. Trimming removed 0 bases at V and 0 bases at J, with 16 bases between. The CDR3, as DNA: TGCGCCAGCAGCTTGGTGGCTAGCGGAGGGGGCTCCTACAATGAGCAGTTCTTC. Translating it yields CASSLVASGGGSYNEQFF.

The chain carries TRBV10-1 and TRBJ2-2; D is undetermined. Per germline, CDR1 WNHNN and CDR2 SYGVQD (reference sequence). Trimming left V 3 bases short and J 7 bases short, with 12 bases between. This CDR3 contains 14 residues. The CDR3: CASSDPQVFGELFF. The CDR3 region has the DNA TGCGCCAGCAGTGACCCTCAGGTGTTCGGGGAGCTGTTTTTT.

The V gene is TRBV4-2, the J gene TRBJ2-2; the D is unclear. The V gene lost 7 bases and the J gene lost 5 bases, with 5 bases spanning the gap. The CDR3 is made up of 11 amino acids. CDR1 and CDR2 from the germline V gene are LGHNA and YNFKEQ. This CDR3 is CASNKTGELFF. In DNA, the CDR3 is TGTGCCAGCAACAAAACCGGGGAGCTGTTTTTT.

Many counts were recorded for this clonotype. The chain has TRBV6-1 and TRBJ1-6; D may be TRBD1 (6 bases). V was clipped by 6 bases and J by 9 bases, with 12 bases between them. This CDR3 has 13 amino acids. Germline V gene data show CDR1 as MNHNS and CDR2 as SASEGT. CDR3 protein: CASSPRGRSPLHF. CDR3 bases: TGTGCCAGCAGCCCTCGGGGGCGTTCACCCCTCCACTTT.

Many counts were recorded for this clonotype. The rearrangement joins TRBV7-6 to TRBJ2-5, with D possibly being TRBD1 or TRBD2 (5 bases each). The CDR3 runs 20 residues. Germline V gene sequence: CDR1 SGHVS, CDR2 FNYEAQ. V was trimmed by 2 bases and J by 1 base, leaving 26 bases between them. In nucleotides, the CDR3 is TGTGCCAGCAGCTTATACCCATTACCGGGCCTAGGGACGCTCCAAGAGACCCAGTACTTC. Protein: CASSLYPLPGLGTLQETQYF. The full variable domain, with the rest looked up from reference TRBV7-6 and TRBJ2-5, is GAGVSQSPRYKVTKRGQDVALRCDPISGHVSLYWYRQALGQGPEFLTYFNYEAQQDKSGLPNDRFSAERPEGSISTLTIQRTEQRDSAMYRCASSLYPLPGLGTLQETQYFGPGTRLLVL.

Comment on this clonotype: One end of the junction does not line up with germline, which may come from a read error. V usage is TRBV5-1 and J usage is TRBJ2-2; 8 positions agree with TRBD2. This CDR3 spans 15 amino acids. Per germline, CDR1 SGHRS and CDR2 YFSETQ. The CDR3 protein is CASSGLADNTGEMFF. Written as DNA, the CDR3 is TGCGCCAGCAGTGGACTAGCAGACAACACCGGGGAGATGTTTTTT. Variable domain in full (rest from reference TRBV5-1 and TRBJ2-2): KAGVTQTPRYLIKTRGQQVTLSCSPISGHRSVSWYQQTPGQGLQFLFEYFSETQRNKGNFPGRFSGRQFSNSRSEMNVSTLELGDSALYLCASSGLADNTGEMFFGEGSRLTVL.

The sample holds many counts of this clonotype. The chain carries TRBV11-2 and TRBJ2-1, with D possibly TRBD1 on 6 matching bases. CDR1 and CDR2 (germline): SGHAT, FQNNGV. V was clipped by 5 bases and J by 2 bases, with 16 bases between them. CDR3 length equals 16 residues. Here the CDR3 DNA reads TGTGCCAGCAGCCGACTCACAGGGTTTCCCTACAATGAGCAGTTCTTC. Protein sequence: CASSRLTGFPYNEQFF.

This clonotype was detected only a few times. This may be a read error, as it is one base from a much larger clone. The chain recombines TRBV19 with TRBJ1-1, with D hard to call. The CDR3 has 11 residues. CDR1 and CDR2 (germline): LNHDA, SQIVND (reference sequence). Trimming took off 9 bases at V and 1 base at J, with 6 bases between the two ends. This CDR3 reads CASWKNTEAFF. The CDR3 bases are TGTGCCAGCTGGAAGAACACTGAAGCTTTCTTT.

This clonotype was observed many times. CDR3 protein: CASSEGWHYGYTF. The CDR3, as DNA: TGTGCCAGCAGTGAGGGGTGGCACTATGGCTACACCTTC. The chain carries TRBV2 and TRBJ1-2; no firm D call. Germline CDR1 and CDR2: SNHLY and FYNNEI. V was shortened by 3 bases and J by 3 bases, with 8 bases between the two germline ends. This CDR3 spans 13 amino acids.

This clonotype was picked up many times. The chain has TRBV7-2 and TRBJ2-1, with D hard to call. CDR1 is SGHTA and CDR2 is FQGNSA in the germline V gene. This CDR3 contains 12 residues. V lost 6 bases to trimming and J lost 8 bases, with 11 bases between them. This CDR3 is CASSPYSDEQFF. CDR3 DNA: TGTGCCAGCAGTCCCTACTCCGATGAGCAGTTCTTC.

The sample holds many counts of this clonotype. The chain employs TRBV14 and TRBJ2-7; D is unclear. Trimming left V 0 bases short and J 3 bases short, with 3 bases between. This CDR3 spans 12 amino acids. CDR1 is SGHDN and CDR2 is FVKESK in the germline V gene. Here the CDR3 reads CASSQEDYEQYF. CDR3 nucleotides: TGTGCCAGCAGCCAAGAGGACTACGAGCAGTACTTC. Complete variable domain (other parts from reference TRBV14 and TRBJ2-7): EAGVTQFPSHSVIEKGQTVTLRCDPISGHDNLYWYRRVMGKEIKFLLHFVKESKQDESGMPNNRFLAERTGGTYSTLKVQPAELEDSGVYFCASSQEDYEQYFGPGTRLTVT.

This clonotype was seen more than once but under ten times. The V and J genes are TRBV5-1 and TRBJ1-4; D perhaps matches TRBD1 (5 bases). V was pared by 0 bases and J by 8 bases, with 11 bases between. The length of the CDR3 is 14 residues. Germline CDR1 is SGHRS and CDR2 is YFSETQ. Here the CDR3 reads CASSLVPGKEKLFF. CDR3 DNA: TGCGCCAGCAGCTTGGTTCCAGGGAAAGAAAAACTGTTTTTT. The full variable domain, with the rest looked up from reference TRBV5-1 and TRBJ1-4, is KAGVTQTPRYLIKTRGQQVTLSCSPISGHRSVSWYQQTPGQGLQFLFEYFSETQRNKGNFPGRFSGRQFSNSRSEMNVSTLELGDSALYLCASSLVPGKEKLFFGSGTQLSVL.

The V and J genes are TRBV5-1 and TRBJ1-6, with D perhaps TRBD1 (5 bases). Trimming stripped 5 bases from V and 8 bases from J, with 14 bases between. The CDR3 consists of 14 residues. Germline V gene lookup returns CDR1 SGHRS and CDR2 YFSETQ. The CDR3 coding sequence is TGCGCCAGCAGGGCGCAAGGGGCGGATTCACCCCTCCACTTT. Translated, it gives CASRAQGADSPLHF.

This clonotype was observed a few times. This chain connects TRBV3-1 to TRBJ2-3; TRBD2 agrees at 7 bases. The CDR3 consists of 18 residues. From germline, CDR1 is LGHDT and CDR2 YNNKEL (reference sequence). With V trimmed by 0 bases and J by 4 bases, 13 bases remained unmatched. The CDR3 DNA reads TGTGCCAGCAGCCAAGATCCGTGGGAGGGCCCCGCATCAGATACGCAGTATTTT. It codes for CASSQDPWEGPASDTQYF.

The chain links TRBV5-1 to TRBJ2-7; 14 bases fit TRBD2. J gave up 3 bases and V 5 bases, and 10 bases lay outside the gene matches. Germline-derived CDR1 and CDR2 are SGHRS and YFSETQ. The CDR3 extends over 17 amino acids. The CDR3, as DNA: TGCGCCAGCAGTTTCGGACTAGCGGGAGGTTTTCACTACGAGCAGTACTTC. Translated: CASSFGLAGGFHYEQYF. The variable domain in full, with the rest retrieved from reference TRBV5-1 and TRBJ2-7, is KAGVTQTPRYLIKTRGQQVTLSCSPISGHRSVSWYQQTPGQGLQFLFEYFSETQRNKGNFPGRFSGRQFSNSRSEMNVSTLELGDSALYLCASSFGLAGGFHYEQYFGPGTRLTVT.

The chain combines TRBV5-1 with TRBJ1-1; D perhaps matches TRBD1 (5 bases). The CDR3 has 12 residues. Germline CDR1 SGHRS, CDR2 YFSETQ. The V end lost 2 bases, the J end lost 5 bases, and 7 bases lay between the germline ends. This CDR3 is CASSLQETEAFF. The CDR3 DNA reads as TGCGCCAGCAGCTTACAGGAGACTGAAGCTTTCTTT. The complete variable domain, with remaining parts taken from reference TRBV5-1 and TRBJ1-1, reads KAGVTQTPRYLIKTRGQQVTLSCSPISGHRSVSWYQQTPGQGLQFLFEYFSETQRNKGNFPGRFSGRQFSNSRSEMNVSTLELGDSALYLCASSLQETEAFFGQGTRLTVV.

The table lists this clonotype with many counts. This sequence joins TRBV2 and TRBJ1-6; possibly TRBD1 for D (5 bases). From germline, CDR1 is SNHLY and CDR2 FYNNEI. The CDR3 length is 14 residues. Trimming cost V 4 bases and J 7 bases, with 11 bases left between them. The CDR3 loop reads CASSVRRANSPLHF. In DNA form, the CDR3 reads TGTGCCAGCAGTGTCCGCAGGGCAAATTCACCCCTCCACTTT.

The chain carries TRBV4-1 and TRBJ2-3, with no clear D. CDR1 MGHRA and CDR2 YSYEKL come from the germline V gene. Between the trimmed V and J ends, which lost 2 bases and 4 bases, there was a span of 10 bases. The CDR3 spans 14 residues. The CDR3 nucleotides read TGCGCCAGCAGCCAAAGATTGGAATCAGATACGCAGTATTTT. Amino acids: CASSQRLESDTQYF.